This T cell receptor beta chain was identified during a study of identical twins. Findings and limits, study-wide: One should note that invariant MAIT and iNKT cells could partly confound zero-insertion analyses. Modeled out-of-frame TCR alpha sharing in monozygotic twins fell below observed levels. Memory repertoires lacked the insertion deficit that abundant cord blood beta clonotypes showed.

TCRdb itself ran the 5' RACE reads through MiXCR, one entry per CDR3 protein. Of approximately 890,000 distinct CDR3 sequences detected, approximately 13% appear once; the ten largest clones hold 1.5% to 2%. With regard to this clonotype: Antigen: not known.

There are 14 residues in the CDR3. V lost 4 bases to trimming and J lost 3 bases; unmatched junction nucleotides: 4. Germline CDR1 reads WSHSY; CDR2 reads SAAADI. This sample also belongs to another study, concerning yellow fever vaccine responses in identical twins.

Sequencing was done on a sample of PBMCs. The sequence was collected from a woman younger than 30 in good health. The genes are TRBV10-2 and TRBJ1-2, with 8 nucleotides matching TRBD1. CDR3 nucleotides: TGCGCCAGCAGTGGGATACAGGGGGACTATGGCTACACCTTC. It encodes CASSGIQGDYGYTF.